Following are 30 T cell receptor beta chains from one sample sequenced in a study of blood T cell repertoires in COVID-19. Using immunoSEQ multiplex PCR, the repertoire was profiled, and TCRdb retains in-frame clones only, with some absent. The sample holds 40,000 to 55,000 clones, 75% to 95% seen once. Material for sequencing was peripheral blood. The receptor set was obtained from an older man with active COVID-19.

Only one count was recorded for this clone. This chain's CDR3 is CASSSNRVNQPQHF. CDR3 bases: TGTGCCAGCAGCTCCAACAGGGTGAATCAGCCCCAGCATTTT. This rearrangement joins TRBV7-8 to TRBJ1-5, with TRBD1 as a possible D gene (6 bases). Germline V CDR1 and CDR2: SGHVS, FQNEAQ. Between the trimmed V and J ends, which lost 4 bases and 4 bases, there was a span of 11 bases. The CDR3 spans 14 residues.

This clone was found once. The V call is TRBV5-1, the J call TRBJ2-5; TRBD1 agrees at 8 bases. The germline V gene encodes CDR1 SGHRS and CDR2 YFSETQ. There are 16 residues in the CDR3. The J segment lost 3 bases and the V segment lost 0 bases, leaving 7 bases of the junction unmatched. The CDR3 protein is CASSLGLGQDKETQYF. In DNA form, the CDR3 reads TGCGCCAGCAGCTTGGGGTTGGGACAGGATAAAGAGACCCAGTACTTC.

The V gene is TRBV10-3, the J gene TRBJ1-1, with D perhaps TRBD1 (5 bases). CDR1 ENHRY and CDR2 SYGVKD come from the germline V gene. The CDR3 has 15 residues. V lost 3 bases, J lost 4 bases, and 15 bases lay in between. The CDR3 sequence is CAISDLARVSTEAFF. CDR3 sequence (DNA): TGTGCCATCAGTGACCTGGCCAGGGTGAGCACTGAAGCTTTCTTT.

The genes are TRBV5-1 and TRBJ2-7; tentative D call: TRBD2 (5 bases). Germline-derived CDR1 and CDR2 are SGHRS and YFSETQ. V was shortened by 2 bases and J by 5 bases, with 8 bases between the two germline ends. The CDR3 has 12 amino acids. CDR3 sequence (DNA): TGCGCCAGCAGCTTCTCGAGGGACGAGCAGTACTTC. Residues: CASSFSRDEQYF.

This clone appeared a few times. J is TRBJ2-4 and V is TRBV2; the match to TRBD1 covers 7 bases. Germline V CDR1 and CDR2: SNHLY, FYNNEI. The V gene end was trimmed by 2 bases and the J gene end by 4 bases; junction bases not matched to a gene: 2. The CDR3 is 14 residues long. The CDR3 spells CASSERQGKNIQYF. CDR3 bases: TGTGCCAGCAGTGAACGACAGGGAAAAAACATTCAGTACTTC.

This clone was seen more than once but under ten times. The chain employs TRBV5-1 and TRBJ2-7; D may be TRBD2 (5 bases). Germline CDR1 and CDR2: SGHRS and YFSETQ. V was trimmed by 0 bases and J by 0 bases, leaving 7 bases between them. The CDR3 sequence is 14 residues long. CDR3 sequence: CASSLAGSSYEQYF. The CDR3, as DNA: TGCGCCAGCAGCTTGGCGGGGAGCTCCTACGAGCAGTACTTC.

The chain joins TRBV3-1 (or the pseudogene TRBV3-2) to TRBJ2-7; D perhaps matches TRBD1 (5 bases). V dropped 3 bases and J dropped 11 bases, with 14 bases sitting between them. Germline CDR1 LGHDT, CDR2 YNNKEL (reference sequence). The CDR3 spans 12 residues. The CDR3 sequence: CASSHRQGEEYF. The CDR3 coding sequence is TGTGCCAGCAGCCATCGGCAGGGTGAGGAGTACTTC.

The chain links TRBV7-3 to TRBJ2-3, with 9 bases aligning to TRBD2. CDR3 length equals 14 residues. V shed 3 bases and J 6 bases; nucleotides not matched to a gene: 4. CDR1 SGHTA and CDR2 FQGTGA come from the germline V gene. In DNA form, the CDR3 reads TGTGCCAGCAGCTTCCCTAGCGGGGATGATACGCAGTATTTT. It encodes CASSFPSGDDTQYF.

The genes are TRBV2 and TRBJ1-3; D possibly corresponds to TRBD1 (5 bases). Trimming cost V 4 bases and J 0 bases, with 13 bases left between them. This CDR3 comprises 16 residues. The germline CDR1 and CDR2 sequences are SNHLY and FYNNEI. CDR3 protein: CASSVQGPSSGNTIYF. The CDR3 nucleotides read TGTGCCAGCAGTGTCCAGGGCCCATCCTCTGGAAACACCATATATTTT.

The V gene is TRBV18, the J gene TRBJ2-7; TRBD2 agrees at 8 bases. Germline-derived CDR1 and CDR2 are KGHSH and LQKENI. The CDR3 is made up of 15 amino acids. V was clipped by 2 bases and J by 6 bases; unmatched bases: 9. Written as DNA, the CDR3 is TGTGCCAGCTCACCAGGGGTAGCGGGACTTGGCGAGCAGTACTTC. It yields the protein CASSPGVAGLGEQYF.

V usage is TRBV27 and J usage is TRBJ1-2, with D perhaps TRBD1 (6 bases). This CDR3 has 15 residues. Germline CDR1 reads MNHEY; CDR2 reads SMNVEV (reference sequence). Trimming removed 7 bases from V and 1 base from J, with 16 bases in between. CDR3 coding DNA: TGTGCCAGCACCCTAAACCCAGGGGATAACTATGGCTACACCTTC. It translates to CASTLNPGDNYGYTF.

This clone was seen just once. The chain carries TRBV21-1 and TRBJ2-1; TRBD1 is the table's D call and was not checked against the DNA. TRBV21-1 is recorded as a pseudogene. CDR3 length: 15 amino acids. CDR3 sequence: CASSTQGCPHNEQFF. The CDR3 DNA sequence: TGTGCCAGCAGCACTCAGGGTTGCCCCCACAATGAGCAGTTCTTC.

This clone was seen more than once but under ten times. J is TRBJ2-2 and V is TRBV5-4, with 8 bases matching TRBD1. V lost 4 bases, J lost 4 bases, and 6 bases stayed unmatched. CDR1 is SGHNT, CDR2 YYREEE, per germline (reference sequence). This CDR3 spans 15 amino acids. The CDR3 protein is CASSPGQGGTGELFF. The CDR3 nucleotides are TGTGCCAGCAGCCCCGGACAGGGCGGCACCGGGGAGCTGTTTTTT.

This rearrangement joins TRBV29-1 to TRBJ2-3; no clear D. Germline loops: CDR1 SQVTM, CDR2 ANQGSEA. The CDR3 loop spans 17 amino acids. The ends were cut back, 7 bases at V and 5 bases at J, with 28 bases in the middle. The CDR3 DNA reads TGCAGCGGGCTGAACAGAATATCCTACTCCGTCCAAGATACGCAGTATTTT. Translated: CSGLNRISYSVQDTQYF.

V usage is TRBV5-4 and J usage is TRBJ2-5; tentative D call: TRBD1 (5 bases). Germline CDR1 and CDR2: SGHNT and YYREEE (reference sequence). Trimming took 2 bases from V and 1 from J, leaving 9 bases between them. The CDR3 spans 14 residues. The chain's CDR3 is CASSFEQGQETQYF. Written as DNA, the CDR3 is TGTGCCAGCAGCTTCGAGCAGGGCCAAGAGACCCAGTACTTC.

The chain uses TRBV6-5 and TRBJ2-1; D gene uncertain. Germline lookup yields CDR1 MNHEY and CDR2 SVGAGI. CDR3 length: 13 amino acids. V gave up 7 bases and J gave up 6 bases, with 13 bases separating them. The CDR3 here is CASTPNPPNEQFF. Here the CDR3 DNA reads TGTGCCAGCACCCCTAATCCACCCAATGAGCAGTTCTTC.

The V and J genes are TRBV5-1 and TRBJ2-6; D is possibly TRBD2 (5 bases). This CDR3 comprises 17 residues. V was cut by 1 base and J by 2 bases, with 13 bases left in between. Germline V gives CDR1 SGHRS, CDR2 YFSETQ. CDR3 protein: CASSLTPPGTGANVLTF. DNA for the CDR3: TGCGCCAGCAGCTTGACTCCTCCCGGGACTGGGGCCAACGTCCTGACTTTC.

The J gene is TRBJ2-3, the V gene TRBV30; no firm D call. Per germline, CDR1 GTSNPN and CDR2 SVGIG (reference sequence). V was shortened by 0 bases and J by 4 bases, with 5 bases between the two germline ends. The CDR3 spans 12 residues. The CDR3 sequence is CAWSVLADTQYF. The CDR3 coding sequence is TGTGCCTGGAGTGTACTTGCAGATACGCAGTATTTT.

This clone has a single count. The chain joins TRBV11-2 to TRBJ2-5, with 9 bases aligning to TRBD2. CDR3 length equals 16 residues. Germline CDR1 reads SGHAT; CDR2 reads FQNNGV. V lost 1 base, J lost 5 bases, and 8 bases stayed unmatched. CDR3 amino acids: CASSLAAGGPGETQYF. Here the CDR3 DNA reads TGTGCCAGCAGCTTAGCCGCGGGGGGGCCGGGGGAGACCCAGTACTTC.

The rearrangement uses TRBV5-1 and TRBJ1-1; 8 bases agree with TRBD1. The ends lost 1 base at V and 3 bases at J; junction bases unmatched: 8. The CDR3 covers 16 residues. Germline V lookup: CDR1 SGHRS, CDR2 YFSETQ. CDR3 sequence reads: CASSLKWTGRDTEAFF. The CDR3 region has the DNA TGCGCCAGCAGCTTGAAGTGGACAGGGCGAGACACTGAAGCTTTCTTT.

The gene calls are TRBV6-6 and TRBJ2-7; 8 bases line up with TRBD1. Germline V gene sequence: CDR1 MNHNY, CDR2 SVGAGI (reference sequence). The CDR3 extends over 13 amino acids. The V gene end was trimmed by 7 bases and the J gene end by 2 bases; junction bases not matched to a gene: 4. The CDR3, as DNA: TGTGCCAGCACCCTGGACAGGGCCTACGAGCAGTACTTC. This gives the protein CASTLDRAYEQYF.

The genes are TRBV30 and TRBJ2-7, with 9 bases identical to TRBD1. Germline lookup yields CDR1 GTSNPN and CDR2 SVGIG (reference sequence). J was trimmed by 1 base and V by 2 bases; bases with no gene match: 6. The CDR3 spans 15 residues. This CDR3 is CAWSSRTGVSYEQYF. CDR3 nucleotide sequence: TGTGCCTGGAGTTCCCGGACAGGGGTTTCCTACGAGCAGTACTTC.

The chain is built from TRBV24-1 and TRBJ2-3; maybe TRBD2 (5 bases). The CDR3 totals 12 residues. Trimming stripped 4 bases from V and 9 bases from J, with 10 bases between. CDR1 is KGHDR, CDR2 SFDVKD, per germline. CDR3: CATSDQTGTQYF. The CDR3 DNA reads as TGTGCCACCAGTGACCAGACGGGGACGCAGTATTTT.

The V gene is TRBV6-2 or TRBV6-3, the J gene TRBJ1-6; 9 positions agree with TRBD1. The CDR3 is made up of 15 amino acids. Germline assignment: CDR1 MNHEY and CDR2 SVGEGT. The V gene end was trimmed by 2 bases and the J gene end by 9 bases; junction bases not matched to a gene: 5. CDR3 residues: CASSYAGQGVSPLHF. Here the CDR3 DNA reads TGTGCCAGCAGTTACGCGGGACAGGGAGTTTCACCCCTCCACTTT.

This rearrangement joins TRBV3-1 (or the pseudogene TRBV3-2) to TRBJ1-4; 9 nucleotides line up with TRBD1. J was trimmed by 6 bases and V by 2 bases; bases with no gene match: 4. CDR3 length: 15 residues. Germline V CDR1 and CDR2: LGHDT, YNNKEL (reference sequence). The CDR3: CASSQTRTGDEKLFF. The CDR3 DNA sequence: TGTGCCAGCAGCCAAACCCGGACAGGGGATGAAAAACTGTTTTTT.

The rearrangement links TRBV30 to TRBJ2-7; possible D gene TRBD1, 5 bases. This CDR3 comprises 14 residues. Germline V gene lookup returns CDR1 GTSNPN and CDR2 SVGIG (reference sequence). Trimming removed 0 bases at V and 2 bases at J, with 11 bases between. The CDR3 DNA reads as TGTGCCTGGAGTGTACAGGCGCCTCCCTACGAGCAGTACTTC. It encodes CAWSVQAPPYEQYF.

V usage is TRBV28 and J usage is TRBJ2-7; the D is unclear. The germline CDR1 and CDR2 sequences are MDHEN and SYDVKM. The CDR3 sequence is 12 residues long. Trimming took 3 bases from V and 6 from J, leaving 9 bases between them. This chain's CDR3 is CASSFPSREQYF. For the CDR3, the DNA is TGTGCCAGCAGTTTTCCTTCTCGCGAGCAGTACTTC.

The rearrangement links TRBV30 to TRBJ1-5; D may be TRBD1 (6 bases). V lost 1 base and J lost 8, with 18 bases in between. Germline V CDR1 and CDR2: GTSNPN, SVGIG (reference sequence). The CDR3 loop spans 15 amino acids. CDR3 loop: CAWSGASGTREPQHF. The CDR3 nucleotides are TGTGCCTGGAGTGGGGCTTCCGGGACACGTGAGCCCCAGCATTTT.

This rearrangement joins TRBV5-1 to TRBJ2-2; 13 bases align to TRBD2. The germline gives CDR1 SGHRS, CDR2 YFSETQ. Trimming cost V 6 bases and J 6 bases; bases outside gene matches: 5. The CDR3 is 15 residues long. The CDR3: CASTPTSGGSGELFF. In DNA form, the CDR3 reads TGCGCCAGCACCCCGACTAGCGGGGGGTCCGGGGAGCTGTTTTTT.

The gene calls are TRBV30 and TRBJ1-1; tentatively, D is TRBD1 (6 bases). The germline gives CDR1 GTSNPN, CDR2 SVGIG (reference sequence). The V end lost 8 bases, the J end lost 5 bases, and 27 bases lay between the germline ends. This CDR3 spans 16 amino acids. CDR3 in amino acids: CALKGTGYSGWTEAFF. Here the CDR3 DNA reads TGTGCCCTTAAAGGAACAGGGTATAGTGGTTGGACTGAAGCTTTCTTT.